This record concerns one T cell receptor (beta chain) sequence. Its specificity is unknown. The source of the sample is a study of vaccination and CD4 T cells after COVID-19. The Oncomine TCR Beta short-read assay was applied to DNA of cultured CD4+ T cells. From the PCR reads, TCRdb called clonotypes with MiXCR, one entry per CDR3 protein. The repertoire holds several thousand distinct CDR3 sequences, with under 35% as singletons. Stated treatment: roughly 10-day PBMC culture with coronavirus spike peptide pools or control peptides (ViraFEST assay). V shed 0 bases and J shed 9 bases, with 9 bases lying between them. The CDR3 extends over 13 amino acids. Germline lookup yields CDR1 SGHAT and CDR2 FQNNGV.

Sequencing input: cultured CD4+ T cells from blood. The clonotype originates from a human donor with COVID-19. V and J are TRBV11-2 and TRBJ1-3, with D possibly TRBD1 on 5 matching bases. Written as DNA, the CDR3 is TGTGCCAGCAGCTTAGACACCGGGGGCACCATATATTTT. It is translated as CASSLDTGGTIYF.